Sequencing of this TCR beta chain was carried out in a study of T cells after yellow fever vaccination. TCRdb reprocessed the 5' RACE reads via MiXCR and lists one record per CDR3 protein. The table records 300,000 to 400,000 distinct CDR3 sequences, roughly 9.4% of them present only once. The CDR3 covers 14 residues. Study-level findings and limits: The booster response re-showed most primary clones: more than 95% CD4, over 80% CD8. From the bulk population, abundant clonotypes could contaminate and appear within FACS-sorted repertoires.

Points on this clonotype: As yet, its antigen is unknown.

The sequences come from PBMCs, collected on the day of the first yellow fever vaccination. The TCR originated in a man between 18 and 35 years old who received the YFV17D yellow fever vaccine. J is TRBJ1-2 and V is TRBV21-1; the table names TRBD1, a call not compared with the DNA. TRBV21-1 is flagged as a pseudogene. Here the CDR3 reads CASSTTDRPYGYTF. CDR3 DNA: TGTGCCAGCAGCACCACGGACAGGCCTTATGGCTACACCTTC.